Below, 20 T cell receptor beta chains from the same sample are listed, as sequenced in a study of regulatory T cells in long-lasting Graves disease. Time point indicated: newly diagnosed GD, antithyroid drugs for less than 3 months. PBMC-derived RNA was used for the TCR library. HTBI primers from iRepertoire and Arm-PCR of CDR3 regions yielded the TCR beta libraries. From the multiplex PCR reads, TCRdb called clonotypes with MiXCR, one entry per CDR3 protein. The table includes over 500,000 distinct CDR3 sequences, roughly 15% detected once. Separately, the same data were catalogued under a study of T cells in Graves' hyperthyroidism and ophthalmopathy.

This specimen consisted of peripheral blood mononuclear cells (PBMCs), obtained at new diagnosis, from a patient treated with antithyroid drugs. The receptors here all came from a woman aged 25-40 years with Graves disease.

This clonotype was recorded a few times. The CDR3 DNA follows: TGCAGCGTCTGGGCGACCGCTGTGCAGTACTTC. Encoded protein: CSVWATAVQYF. V usage is TRBV29-1 and J usage is TRBJ2-7; D call uncertain. The germline gives CDR1 SQVTM, CDR2 ANQGSEA. The CDR3 extends over 11 amino acids. The V end was cut by 6 bases, the J end by 9 bases, with 15 bases between.

This clonotype has at least ten counts. The V and J genes are TRBV7-8 and TRBJ2-7, with 7 bases lining up with TRBD2. Looked up from germline, CDR1 is SGHVS and CDR2 is FQNEAQ. The CDR3 is 16 amino acids. Trimming took 3 bases from V and 0 from J; bases not matched to a gene: 8. The CDR3 DNA is TGTGCCAGCAGCTTGGGTACTAGCGAGGGCTCCTACGAGCAGTACTTC. It translates to CASSLGTSEGSYEQYF. Full variable domain (rest looked up from reference TRBV7-8 and TRBJ2-7): GAGVSQSPRYKVAKRGQDVALRCDPISGHVSLFWYQQALGQGPEFLTYFQNEAQLDKSGLPSDRFFAERPEGSVSTLKIQRTQQEDSAVYLCASSLGTSEGSYEQYFGPGTRLTVT.

Of note for this clonotype: This CDR3 is missing its conserved last phenylalanine or tryptophan, likely due to a read error. This sequence joins TRBV12-3 or TRBV12-4 and TRBJ1-2; a possible D gene is TRBD1 (5 bases). V lost 3 bases to trimming and J lost 5 bases, with 13 bases between them. This CDR3 is built from 14 residues. The CDR3 region has the DNA TGTGCCAGCAGTTTGGAGGGGCCCACTTATGGCTACACCCTC. It codes for CASSLEGPTYGYTL.

This clonotype has ten or more counts. This chain connects TRBV18 to TRBJ1-1; D is unclear. The germline CDR1 and CDR2 sequences are KGHSH and LQKENI. The CDR3 length is 14 residues. Trimming cost V 2 bases and J 4 bases, with 11 bases left between them. The CDR3 DNA reads TGTGCCAGCTCACCAATATCAAAGGCCACTGAAGCTTTCTTT. Its translation: CASSPISKATEAFF.

The chain has TRBV15 and TRBJ2-1; 10 nucleotides match TRBD2. Looked up from germline, CDR1 is LNHNV and CDR2 is YYDKDF (reference sequence). V lost 0 bases to trimming and J lost 7 bases; unmatched junction nucleotides: 9. CDR3 length equals 17 residues. The CDR3 is CATSRDTMASGRNEQFF. In DNA, the CDR3 is TGTGCCACCAGCAGAGATACTATGGCTAGCGGGAGAAATGAGCAGTTCTTC. Supplemented by reference TRBV15 and TRBJ2-1, the full variable domain reads DAMVIQNPRYQVTQFGKPVTLSCSQTLNHNVMYWYQQKSSQAPKLLFHYYDKDFNNEADTPDNFQSRRPNTSFCFLDIRSPGLGDTAMYLCATSRDTMASGRNEQFFGPGTRLTVL.

V gene TRBV9 combines with J gene TRBJ2-3, with D perhaps given as TRBD1 or TRBD2 (6 bases each). V gave up 0 bases and J gave up 5 bases, with 16 bases separating them. Germline-derived CDR1 and CDR2 are SGDLS and YYNGEE. The CDR3 has 16 amino acids. CDR3 protein: CASSVGLGGGQDTQYF. CDR3 coding DNA: TGTGCCAGCAGCGTAGGACTCGGGGGCGGCCAAGATACGCAGTATTTT.

In this sample, this clonotype turned up many times. This chain links TRBV28 with TRBJ2-3; 8 bases match TRBD2. The germline V gene has CDR1 MDHEN and CDR2 SYDVKM. Trimming took 5 bases from V and 0 from J; bases not matched to a gene: 7. CDR3 length equals 16 residues. The CDR3 coding sequence is TGTGCCAGCAGTCCTCGGGGGGGGTCTAGCACAGATACGCAGTATTTT. It specifies CASSPRGGSSTDTQYF.

This clonotype was detected many times. The J gene is TRBJ1-3, the V gene TRBV30, with no clear D. With 3 bases removed from V and 1 base from J, the gap between germline ends came to 4 bases. Germline V gene sequence: CDR1 GTSNPN, CDR2 SVGIG (reference sequence). This CDR3 spans 12 amino acids. The CDR3 coding sequence is TGTGCCTGGAGCCAGTCTGGAAACACCATATATTTT. Translated, it gives CAWSQSGNTIYF.

This clonotype was seen more than once but under ten times. The rearrangement joins TRBV28 to TRBJ1-2; D possibly corresponds to TRBD1 (5 bases). The CDR3 is made up of 13 amino acids. Germline-derived CDR1 and CDR2 are MDHEN and SYDVKM. The V end was cut by 6 bases, the J end by 3 bases, with 11 bases between. CDR3 amino acids: CASRGGHHYGYTF. DNA of the CDR3: TGTGCCAGCAGGGGCGGACACCACTATGGCTACACCTTC.

The chain couples TRBV3-1 to TRBJ2-3; D is undetermined. Germline loops: CDR1 LGHDT, CDR2 YNNKEL (reference sequence). Trimming shortened V by 2 bases and J by 4 bases, and 10 bases separated the two germline ends. The CDR3 loop spans 14 amino acids. The CDR3 loop reads CASSQSRSSDTQYF. Here the CDR3 DNA reads TGTGCCAGCAGCCAAAGCCGGTCATCAGATACGCAGTATTTT.

CDR3 loop: CASSHGVETQYF. The CDR3 DNA follows: TGTGCCAGCAGCCATGGGGTAGAGACCCAGTACTTC. The chain recombines TRBV3-1 with TRBJ2-5; no definite D call. With 3 bases removed from V and 4 bases from J, the gap between germline ends came to 6 bases. This CDR3 comprises 12 residues. The V gene's germline CDR1 is LGHDT and CDR2 YNNKEL (reference sequence).

This clonotype has a count of ten or more. V gene TRBV18 combines with J gene TRBJ1-4, with no clear D. V was trimmed by 2 bases and J by 0 bases, leaving 7 bases between them. The CDR3 contains 15 residues. Germline CDR1 and CDR2: KGHSH and LQKENI. The CDR3 region is CASSPGRATNEKLFF. CDR3 DNA: TGTGCCAGCTCACCAGGGAGAGCAACTAATGAAAAACTGTTTTTT.

This chain joins TRBV5-6 and TRBJ2-4, with a possible D match to TRBD1 (7 bases). This CDR3 comprises 18 residues. Germline V gene data show CDR1 as SGHDT and CDR2 as YYEEEE. Trimming stripped 1 base from V and 0 bases from J, with 17 bases between. CDR3 coding DNA: TGTGCCAGCAGCTTGTGGTTCGGGGGACAGATAGCCAAAAACATTCAGTACTTC. Its protein is CASSLWFGGQIAKNIQYF.

Of note for this clonotype: An end of the junction does not agree with germline; a read error may underlie this. CDR3 region: CVSSQDPGRYGYTF. CDR3 nucleotide sequence: TGTGTCAGCAGCCAAGATCCCGGGAGGTATGGCTACACCTTC. The chain links TRBV4-2 to TRBJ1-2, with D uncertain. The CDR3 spans 14 residues. The germline gives CDR1 LGHNA, CDR2 YNFKEQ.

The J gene is TRBJ1-5, the V gene TRBV20-1; the D is unclear. The germline gives CDR1 DFQATT, CDR2 SNEGSKA (reference sequence). The CDR3 sequence is 14 residues long. V lost 5 bases to trimming and J lost 2 bases, with 13 bases between them. CDR3 DNA sequence: TGCAGTGCTCCAGGCAACGGGGGCAATCAGCCCCAGCATTTT. It yields the protein CSAPGNGGNQPQHF.

In this sample, this clonotype turned up many times. The chain uses TRBV7-9 and TRBJ1-2; D ambiguous. V was cut by 1 base and J by 3 bases, with 9 bases left in between. Germline V lookup: CDR1 SEHNR, CDR2 FQNEAQ (reference sequence). CDR3 length: 14 residues. CDR3 sequence reads: CASSLGFSDYGYTF. The CDR3, as DNA: TGTGCCAGCAGCTTAGGGTTCAGCGACTATGGCTACACCTTC. The full variable domain, in which reference TRBV7-9 and TRBJ1-2 provide the parts outside the CDR3, is DTGVSQNPRHKITKRGQNVTFRCDPISEHNRLYWYRQTLGQGPEFLTYFQNEAQLEKSRLLSDRFSAERPKGSFSTLEIQRTEQGDSAMYLCASSLGFSDYGYTFGSGTRLTVV.

This clonotype was counted only a few times. J is TRBJ2-7 and V is TRBV5-5, with a possible D match to TRBD1 (6 bases). CDR1 SGHKS and CDR2 YYEKEE come from the germline V gene (reference sequence). V dropped 6 bases and J dropped 2 bases, with 15 bases sitting between them. This CDR3 has 14 amino acids. CDR3: CASTPTGSPYEQYF. CDR3 nucleotides: TGTGCCAGCACCCCAACAGGGTCCCCCTACGAGCAGTACTTC.

There are many counts of this clonotype. The chain carries TRBV4-2 and TRBJ2-1; the match to TRBD1 covers 8 bases. J gave up 4 bases and V 4 bases, and 6 bases lay outside the gene matches. CDR1 is LGHNA, CDR2 YNFKEQ, per germline. The CDR3 covers 15 residues. In nucleotides, the CDR3 is TGTGCCAGCAGCCGCCCGGGACAGGCGTACAATGAGCAGTTCTTC. Protein sequence: CASSRPGQAYNEQFF.

This clonotype was seen only a few times. The chain is built from TRBV11-3 and TRBJ2-5; TRBD2 aligns across 10 bases. The CDR3 runs to 17 residues. Germline CDR1 is SGHNT and CDR2 is YENEEA. Unmatched junction bases numbered 9, after V lost 1 base and J lost 4 bases. DNA for the CDR3: TGTGCCAGCAGCTTAGGGTCAGCGGGAGGGCCTACAGAGACCCAGTACTTC. Translated: CASSLGSAGGPTETQYF.

V is TRBV27 and J is TRBJ2-7; possible D gene TRBD2, 6 bases. The CDR3 has 15 residues. CDR1 is MNHEY, CDR2 SMNVEV, per germline (reference sequence). Between the trimmed V and J ends, which lost 0 bases and 5 bases, there was a span of 14 bases. Here the CDR3 DNA reads TGTGCCAGCAGTTTATCGTTCGGGACTCTCAACGAGCAGTACTTC. This translates into CASSLSFGTLNEQYF.